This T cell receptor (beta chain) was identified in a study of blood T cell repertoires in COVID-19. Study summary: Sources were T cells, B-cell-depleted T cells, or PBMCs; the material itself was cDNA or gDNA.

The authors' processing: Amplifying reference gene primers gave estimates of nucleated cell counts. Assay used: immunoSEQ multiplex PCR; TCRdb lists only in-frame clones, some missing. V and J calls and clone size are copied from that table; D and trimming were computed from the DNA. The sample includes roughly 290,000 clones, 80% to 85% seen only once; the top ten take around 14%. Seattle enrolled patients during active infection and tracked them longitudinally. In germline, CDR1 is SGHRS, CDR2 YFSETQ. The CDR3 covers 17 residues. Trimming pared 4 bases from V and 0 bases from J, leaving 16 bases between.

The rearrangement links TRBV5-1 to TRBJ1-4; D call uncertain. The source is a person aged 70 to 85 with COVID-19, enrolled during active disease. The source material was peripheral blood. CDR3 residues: CASSPKPRLATNEKLFF. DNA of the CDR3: TGCGCCAGCAGCCCCAAACCTAGACTGGCAACTAATGAAAAACTGTTTTTT.